These 32 T cell receptor beta chains originate from one sample sequenced in a study of siplizumab effects on memory and regulatory T cells. Some clones are missing from TCRdb's copy, which holds only in-frame ones; the method was immunoSEQ multiplex PCR. Of some 100,000 clones listed, 94% are singletons. Sequenced: non-Treg CD4+ T cells sorted from blood. These receptors were collected from a human donor in good health.

In this sample, this clone turned up once. This chain joins TRBV21-1 and TRBJ2-3; the table assigns TRBD2, which was not confirmed against the DNA. TRBV21-1 is a documented pseudogene. This CDR3 is 18 amino acids long. The CDR3 nucleotides are TGTGCCAGCATAAGGGTAGCGGGGTTAGAACCAGACACAGATACGCAGTATTTT. Residues: CASIRVAGLEPDTDTQYF.

The chain is built from TRBV7-9 and TRBJ1-3; weak D call: TRBD1 (5 bases). CDR3 length: 16 amino acids. Per the germline V gene, CDR1 is SEHNR and CDR2 is FQNEAQ (reference sequence). V was shortened by 1 base and J by 0 bases, with 10 bases between the two germline ends. The CDR3 loop is CASSLGQLRSGNTIYF. CDR3 DNA sequence: TGTGCCAGCAGCTTAGGACAGCTCCGCTCTGGAAACACCATATATTTT.

This chain joins TRBV19 and TRBJ2-5; possible D gene TRBD2, 6 bases. CDR3 length equals 15 residues. Looked up from germline, CDR1 is LNHDA and CDR2 is SQIVND (reference sequence). The V gene lost 4 bases and the J gene lost 1 base, with 13 bases spanning the gap. In DNA form, the CDR3 reads TGTGCCAGTAGTACCCTCCCGGGACTCCAAGAGACCCAGTACTTC. Protein sequence: CASSTLPGLQETQYF.

The rearrangement links TRBV14 to TRBJ1-5, with D uncertain. V shed 1 base and J shed 6 bases, with 7 bases lying between them. The CDR3 is 13 amino acids. Germline lookup yields CDR1 SGHDN and CDR2 FVKESK. CDR3 DNA: TGTGCCAGCAGCCAAGGGCCGACTCAGCCCCAGCATTTT. Translating gives CASSQGPTQPQHF.

The chain links TRBV19 to TRBJ2-2, with 7 nucleotides matching TRBD2. Germline values: CDR1 LNHDA, CDR2 SQIVND (reference sequence). J was trimmed by 1 base and V by 3 bases; bases with no gene match: 8. This CDR3 region has 17 residues. CDR3 nucleotide sequence: TGTGCCAGTAGTATTTCTCTAGCGGTAATGAACACCGGGGAGCTGTTTTTT. This translates into CASSISLAVMNTGELFF.

The rearrangement joins TRBV6-5 to TRBJ1-2; D gene ambiguous. This CDR3 has 13 amino acids. V lost 8 bases, J lost 2 bases, and 12 bases lay in between. The V gene's germline CDR1 is MNHEY and CDR2 SVGAGI. The CDR3 protein is CASGRTENYGYTF. The DNA for the CDR3 is TGTGCCAGCGGGAGGACTGAGAACTATGGCTACACCTTC.

The V call is TRBV4-1, the J call TRBJ2-1; 8 bases line up with TRBD1. V shed 2 bases and J 4 bases; nucleotides not matched to a gene: 4. Germline-derived CDR1 and CDR2 are MGHRA and YSYEKL. The CDR3 is 15 residues long. The CDR3 here is CASSQLTGAYNEQFF. CDR3 bases: TGCGCCAGCAGCCAACTGACAGGGGCTTACAATGAGCAGTTCTTC.

V is TRBV19 and J is TRBJ2-4; possibly TRBD2 for D (5 bases). Germline V lookup: CDR1 LNHDA, CDR2 SQIVND (reference sequence). The V end lost 5 bases, the J end lost 0 bases, and 23 bases lay between the germline ends. The CDR3 extends over 19 amino acids. As DNA, the CDR3 is TGTGCCAGTAGTCTCAGTGTGTTGGGAGATGGCCTAGCCAAAAACATTCAGTACTTC. Encoded protein: CASSLSVLGDGLAKNIQYF. The whole variable domain, filled in from reference TRBV19 and TRBJ2-4, reads DGGITQSPKYLFRKEGQNVTLSCEQNLNHDAMYWYRQDPGQGLRLIYYSQIVNDFQKGDIAEGYSVSREKKESFPLTVTSAQKNPTAFYLCASSLSVLGDGLAKNIQYFGAGTRLSVL.

This CDR3 reads CASSLLEWGAASEAFF. The DNA of the CDR3 is TGTGCCAGCAGTTTATTGGAGTGGGGGGCGGCATCTGAAGCTTTCTTT. The chain couples TRBV27 to TRBJ1-1; the D gene is possibly TRBD1 (6 bases). The V gene lost 1 base and the J gene lost 6 bases, with 18 bases spanning the gap. The CDR3 loop spans 16 amino acids. In germline, CDR1 is MNHEY, CDR2 SMNVEV (reference sequence).

The chain uses TRBV28 and TRBJ1-3; D is undetermined. Germline V gene sequence: CDR1 MDHEN, CDR2 SYDVKM. The CDR3 is 17 amino acids. Deletions cut 3 bases from V and 0 bases from J, with 15 bases between. CDR3: CASSFRLGKGSGNTIYF. DNA for the CDR3: TGTGCCAGCAGTTTTAGATTGGGCAAAGGCTCTGGAAACACCATATATTTT.

The V and J genes are TRBV5-1 and TRBJ1-2; the D gene is possibly TRBD1 (5 bases). V was pared by 0 bases and J by 2 bases, with 8 bases between. This CDR3 is built from 14 residues. CDR1 is SGHRS, CDR2 YFSETQ, per germline. The CDR3 DNA reads TGCGCCAGCAGCTTGGGGGGCACCAACTATGGCTACACCTTC. As protein: CASSLGGTNYGYTF.

This rearrangement joins TRBV6-1 to TRBJ2-2, with D perhaps given as TRBD1 or TRBD2 (6 bases each). Trimming removed 6 bases at V and 0 bases at J, with 11 bases between. CDR1 is MNHNS, CDR2 SASEGT, per germline. The CDR3 consists of 15 residues. The CDR3 protein is CASRGGKTNTGELFF. Written as DNA, the CDR3 is TGTGCCAGCAGGGGGGGCAAAACGAACACCGGGGAGCTGTTTTTT.

The chain recombines TRBV9 with TRBJ2-3; 11 positions match TRBD2. The J segment lost 5 bases and the V segment lost 3 bases, leaving 11 bases of the junction unmatched. CDR3 length equals 17 residues. Germline-derived CDR1 and CDR2 are SGDLS and YYNGEE. CDR3 DNA sequence: TGTGCCAGCAGCGCCGCAATAGCGGGAGGGCCAGTAGATACGCAGTATTTT. It yields the protein CASSAAIAGGPVDTQYF.

The rearrangement uses TRBV5-1 and TRBJ2-7; 8 bases agree with TRBD1. There are 16 residues in the CDR3. Germline loops: CDR1 SGHRS, CDR2 YFSETQ. Trimming took 3 bases from V and 4 from J; bases not matched to a gene: 12. CDR3 residues: CASSSGQGLSEYEQYF. Here the CDR3 DNA reads TGCGCCAGCAGCTCTGGACAGGGCCTATCTGAGTACGAGCAGTACTTC.

The chain links TRBV5-4 to TRBJ2-2; 9 bases map to TRBD1. Per germline, CDR1 SGHNT and CDR2 YYREEE (reference sequence). V shed 4 bases, J shed 3 bases, and the junction held 7 bases outside the gene matches. The CDR3 has 16 residues. The CDR3 sequence: CASSKTGGADTGELFF. As DNA, the CDR3 is TGTGCCAGCAGCAAAACAGGGGGCGCGGACACCGGGGAGCTGTTTTTT.

The CDR3 DNA reads as TGCGCCAGCAGTGATCGCGGGACGGGCACAGATACGCAGTATTTT. Translated: CASSDRGTGTDTQYF. The gene calls are TRBV10-1 and TRBJ2-3; TRBD2 might be the D (6 bases). The CDR3 spans 15 residues. V was clipped by 3 bases and J by 1 base, with 11 bases between them. Germline V gene data show CDR1 as WNHNN and CDR2 as SYGVQD (reference sequence).

This clone was seen once. The V call is TRBV19, the J call TRBJ2-7; 10 bases align to TRBD1. The V gene's germline CDR1 is LNHDA and CDR2 SQIVND (reference sequence). J lost 5 bases, V lost 7 bases, and 8 bases had no gene match. CDR3 length: 14 amino acids. In DNA, the CDR3 is TGTGCCAGTACAGAACGGGACAGGGGAAACGAGCAGTACTTC. This encodes CASTERDRGNEQYF.

The rearrangement joins TRBV4-1 to TRBJ1-1, with D tentatively TRBD1 (5 bases). The CDR3 is 15 residues long. Trimming removed 3 bases at V and 5 bases at J, with 16 bases between. Germline CDR1 is MGHRA and CDR2 is YSYEKL. CDR3 coding DNA: TGCGCCAGCAGCCAGGTCGAGCGGGGGGGGACTGAAGCTTTCTTT. Translating it yields CASSQVERGGTEAFF.

The rearrangement joins TRBV6-5 to TRBJ1-3, with D possibly matching TRBD1 (6 bases). CDR3 length: 16 amino acids. V lost 4 bases to trimming and J lost 1 base, with 14 bases between them. Per the germline V gene, CDR1 is MNHEY and CDR2 is SVGAGI. CDR3: CASSFAKTGSGNTIYF. CDR3 bases: TGTGCCAGCAGTTTCGCCAAGACAGGATCTGGAAACACCATATATTTT.

The rearrangement links TRBV9 to TRBJ2-3; 16 bases align to TRBD2. Germline V gene sequence: CDR1 SGDLS, CDR2 YYNGEE. The length of the CDR3 is 17 residues. The ends lost 2 bases at V and 4 bases at J; junction bases unmatched: 4. The CDR3 DNA sequence: TGTGCCAGCAGCGTCGGGACTAGCGGGAGGGCGGCAGATACGCAGTATTTT. It is translated as CASSVGTSGRAADTQYF.

This clone appeared once. CDR3 coding DNA: TGTGCCAGCAGCTTATACCGGCCTGAGGGGACAGGGGGTTCCGCTGAAGCTTTCTTT. It specifies CASSLYRPEGTGGSAEAFF. This sequence joins TRBV11-2 and TRBJ1-1, with 11 bases that match TRBD1. The CDR3 consists of 19 residues. The V gene's germline CDR1 is SGHAT and CDR2 FQNNGV. V trimming: 2 bases; J trimming: 6 bases; junction bases outside the gene matches: 17.

The table lists this clone with a count of one. CDR3 loop: CASSLKGYYGYTF. In DNA, the CDR3 is TGTGCCAGCAGTTTAAAGGGGTACTATGGCTACACCTTC. V is TRBV27 and J is TRBJ1-2; D perhaps matches TRBD1 (5 bases). V was pared by 2 bases and J by 3 bases, with 7 bases between. The CDR3 consists of 13 residues. Germline loops: CDR1 MNHEY, CDR2 SMNVEV (reference sequence).

The rearrangement joins TRBV18 to TRBJ2-3, with 7 bases identical to TRBD1. The germline V gene encodes CDR1 KGHSH and CDR2 LQKENI. Trimming at V came to 2 bases and at J to 7 bases, leaving 6 bases not matched to a gene. This CDR3 is built from 14 residues. CDR3 in DNA: TGTGCCAGCTCACCAAAAGACAGGGTATATACGCAGTATTTT. Residues: CASSPKDRVYTQYF.

This chain joins TRBV27 and TRBJ2-7, with 10 bases identical to TRBD2. Unmatched junction bases numbered 19, after V lost 6 bases and J lost 2 bases. CDR3 length: 19 amino acids. Germline lookup yields CDR1 MNHEY and CDR2 SMNVEV (reference sequence). CDR3 protein: CASRRQSAPGTSVPYEQYF. In DNA, the CDR3 is TGTGCCAGCAGGCGCCAATCGGCTCCCGGGACTAGCGTACCCTACGAGCAGTACTTC.

The rearrangement joins TRBV2 to TRBJ2-5, with TRBD1 identical over 10 bases. Germline assignment: CDR1 SNHLY and CDR2 FYNNEI. J was trimmed by 5 bases and V by 2 bases; bases with no gene match: 5. The CDR3 is made up of 15 amino acids. The CDR3 DNA reads as TGTGCCAGCAGTGAATTGGGACAGGGGCCGGAGACCCAGTACTTC. The encoded protein is CASSELGQGPETQYF.

The V and J genes are TRBV5-5 and TRBJ1-1; D gene ambiguous. Trimming cost V 4 bases and J 0 bases, with 7 bases left between them. This CDR3 has 13 amino acids. CDR1 SGHKS and CDR2 YYEKEE come from the germline V gene (reference sequence). The CDR3 coding sequence is TGTGCCAGCAGCCTCCAGATGAACACTGAAGCTTTCTTT. It translates to CASSLQMNTEAFF.

The rearrangement joins TRBV29-1 to TRBJ1-1, with a possible D match to TRBD1 (5 bases). The CDR3 is 13 residues long. Germline V gives CDR1 SQVTM, CDR2 ANQGSEA. V was shortened by 4 bases and J by 4 bases, with 13 bases between the two germline ends. The CDR3 here is CSVGGAGGTEAFF. Written as DNA, the CDR3 is TGCAGCGTTGGAGGCGCGGGGGGCACTGAAGCTTTCTTT.

Here the CDR3 reads CASSVAGTGIYEQYF. The CDR3 DNA is TGCGCCAGCAGTGTAGCCGGGACAGGGATCTACGAGCAGTACTTC. This chain links TRBV10-1 with TRBJ2-7, with 9 bases fitting TRBD1. After removal of 4 bases from V and 3 bases from J, the junction contained 7 bases not matched to a gene. Germline CDR1 and CDR2: WNHNN and SYGVQD (reference sequence). This CDR3 is 15 amino acids long.

This clone was counted once. CDR3 DNA: TGTGCCAGCAGCTTTACAGGGGATAGGGAAAAACTGTTTTTT. It specifies CASSFTGDREKLFF. The genes are TRBV6-1 and TRBJ1-4, with 7 nucleotides matching TRBD1. Germline assignment: CDR1 MNHNS and CDR2 SASEGT. The V and J ends lost 6 bases and 8 bases, in that order; junction bases with no gene match: 9. This CDR3 has 14 amino acids.

This rearrangement joins TRBV5-5 to TRBJ2-5; D not resolved. V shed 1 base and J shed 1 base, with 11 bases lying between them. This CDR3 is 15 amino acids long. Per germline, CDR1 SGHKS and CDR2 YYEKEE (reference sequence). The CDR3 DNA sequence: TGTGCCAGCAGCTTGTTTGTCGGCCCCCAAGAGACCCAGTACTTC. Its protein is CASSLFVGPQETQYF.

V usage is TRBV27 and J usage is TRBJ1-2; no clear D gene. V lost 6 bases, J lost 4 bases, and 15 bases lay in between. Per the germline V gene, CDR1 is MNHEY and CDR2 is SMNVEV (reference sequence). The CDR3 consists of 14 residues. The CDR3, as DNA: TGTGCCAGCAGCCAGCAAGGACGGCCCTATGGCTACACCTTC. Amino acid sequence: CASSQQGRPYGYTF.

This chain links TRBV19 with TRBJ2-1, with 9 bases identical to TRBD2. After removal of 5 bases from V and 4 bases from J, the junction contained 6 bases not matched to a gene. The CDR3 extends over 15 amino acids. Germline V gene sequence: CDR1 LNHDA, CDR2 SQIVND (reference sequence). The CDR3 region has the DNA TGTGCCAGTAGTGCCCTAGCGGGATCTTACAATGAGCAGTTCTTC. Translating gives CASSALAGSYNEQFF. Full variable domain (rest looked up from reference TRBV19 and TRBJ2-1): DGGITQSPKYLFRKEGQNVTLSCEQNLNHDAMYWYRQDPGQGLRLIYYSQIVNDFQKGDIAEGYSVSREKKESFPLTVTSAQKNPTAFYLCASSALAGSYNEQFFGPGTRLTVL.